Below, 32 T cell receptor beta chains from the same sample are listed, as sequenced in a study of blood T cell repertoires in COVID-19. Assay used: immunoSEQ multiplex PCR; TCRdb lists only in-frame clones, some missing. Found here are about 130,000 clones, about 80% of them singletons; the top ten hold around 3%. The source material was peripheral blood. The origin of the receptors is a woman older than 75 with acute or convalescent COVID-19.

This clone was found a few times. The genes are TRBV7-6 and TRBJ1-1, with 9 positions matching TRBD1. The CDR3 contains 17 residues. V lost 3 bases, J lost 6 bases, and 14 bases stayed unmatched. Germline CDR1 SGHVS, CDR2 FNYEAQ. CDR3 nucleotide sequence: TGTGCCAGCAGCTTGACCTTTCGGGACAGGGTCCCCCCTGAAGCTTTCTTT. It is translated as CASSLTFRDRVPPEAFF.

J is TRBJ2-2 and V is TRBV6-5; no clear D. This CDR3 comprises 15 residues. With 10 bases removed from V and 4 bases from J, the gap between germline ends came to 19 bases. Looked up from germline, CDR1 is MNHEY and CDR2 is SVGAGI. This CDR3 is CATRPPSIGTGELFF. For the CDR3, the DNA is TGTGCCACCCGCCCCCCTAGTATCGGCACCGGGGAGCTGTTTTTT.

The chain employs TRBV30 and TRBJ1-2, with unresolved D. The CDR3 covers 13 residues. Per germline, CDR1 GTSNPN and CDR2 SVGIG (reference sequence). The V and J ends lost 0 bases and 6 bases respectively, with 11 bases between them. The CDR3 region has the DNA TGTGCCTGGAGTGTTGGGTTGAGGGATGGCTACACCTTC. This sequence encodes CAWSVGLRDGYTF.

The rearrangement joins TRBV24-1 to TRBJ2-5; maybe TRBD2 (5 bases). CDR1 and CDR2 from the germline V gene are KGHDR and SFDVKD. V was clipped by 3 bases and J by 9 bases, with 16 bases between them. The CDR3 runs to 14 residues. The chain's CDR3 is CATSDPKGEGPQYF. CDR3 nucleotides: TGTGCCACCAGTGATCCGAAGGGTGAGGGCCCCCAGTACTTC.

This chain uses TRBV9 with TRBJ1-2; 7 bases are shared with TRBD1. CDR3 size: 13 residues. V lost 4 bases and J lost 7; bases outside the gene matches: 7. Germline CDR1 SGDLS, CDR2 YYNGEE. This CDR3 reads CASSNDRVGGYTF. The CDR3 DNA sequence: TGTGCCAGCAGCAATGACAGGGTGGGTGGCTACACCTTC.

CDR3 sequence reads: CASSYSRVNQPQHF. The CDR3 nucleotides are TGTGCCAGCAGTTACTCGCGGGTTAATCAGCCCCAGCATTTT. The chain is built from TRBV6-5 and TRBJ1-5; D not certain. CDR3 size: 14 residues. Trimming cost V 0 bases and J 4 bases, with 7 bases left between them. Germline lookup yields CDR1 MNHEY and CDR2 SVGAGI.

CDR3 bases: TGTGCCAGCATGGGACACTCGAACACTGAAGCTTTCTTT. Translating it yields CASMGHSNTEAFF. This chain connects TRBV2 to TRBJ1-1, with D possibly being TRBD1 (6 bases). The ends were cut back, 7 bases at V and 1 base at J, with 10 bases in the middle. CDR3 size: 13 residues. Looked up from germline, CDR1 is SNHLY and CDR2 is FYNNEI.

This sequence joins TRBV6-2 or TRBV6-3 and TRBJ1-1; no clear D gene. V lost 5 bases to trimming and J lost 3 bases, with 13 bases between them. The CDR3 has 14 residues. CDR1 is MNHEY and CDR2 is SVGEGT in the germline V gene. The chain's CDR3 is CASSKDPRDTEAFF. The CDR3 coding sequence is TGTGCCAGCAGTAAGGATCCGAGGGACACTGAAGCTTTCTTT.

V is TRBV20-1 and J is TRBJ1-5, with 7 positions matching TRBD1. The CDR3 length is 15 residues. CDR1 is DFQATT and CDR2 is SNEGSKA in the germline V gene (reference sequence). J was trimmed by 9 bases and V by 3 bases; bases with no gene match: 14. The CDR3 nucleotides are TGCAGTGCTAGTAGCGACTCAAGGGGGCAGGGGCCCCAGCATTTT. Translation gives CSASSDSRGQGPQHF.

This clone was counted between two and nine times. This sequence joins TRBV6-6 and TRBJ2-7, with D perhaps matching TRBD2 (6 bases). With 5 bases removed from V and 1 base from J, the gap between germline ends came to 12 bases. Germline V gives CDR1 MNHNY, CDR2 SVGAGI (reference sequence). This CDR3 has 14 amino acids. CDR3 protein: CASSGDSNSYEQYF. DNA of the CDR3: TGTGCCAGCAGTGGGGACTCCAATTCCTACGAGCAGTACTTC.

This clone has a single count. V is TRBV29-1 and J is TRBJ2-6; no clear D. Trimming removed 0 bases at V and 0 bases at J, with 6 bases between. The CDR3 is 15 residues long. Germline CDR1 is SQVTM and CDR2 is ANQGSEA. For the CDR3, the DNA is TGCAGCGTTGAAGATTTAAACTCTGGGGCCAACGTCCTGACTTTC. Translation: CSVEDLNSGANVLTF. The full variable domain, in which reference TRBV29-1 and TRBJ2-6 provide the parts outside the CDR3, is SAVISQKPSRDICQRGTSLTIQCQVDSQVTMMFWYRQQPGQSLTLIATANQGSEATYESGFVIDKFPISRPNLTFSTLTVSNMSPEDSSIYLCSVEDLNSGANVLTFGAGSRLTVL.

J is TRBJ2-7 and V is TRBV6-5; TRBD1 might be the D (5 bases). The CDR3 runs to 13 residues. Germline V gene data show CDR1 as MNHEY and CDR2 as SVGAGI. Trimming removed 3 bases at V and 6 bases at J, with 12 bases between. The DNA of the CDR3 is TGTGCCAGCAGTTATGCCGGGCAGGGCGAGCAGTACTTC. Translating it yields CASSYAGQGEQYF.

Here the CDR3 reads CASSSTDYGYTF. In DNA form, the CDR3 reads TGTGCCAGCAGTTCGACAGACTATGGCTACACCTTC. The chain has TRBV12-3 or TRBV12-4 and TRBJ1-2, with TRBD1 as a possible D gene (5 bases). CDR3 length: 12 amino acids. Trimming shortened V by 4 bases and J by 3 bases, and 6 bases separated the two germline ends.

The chain couples TRBV5-1 to TRBJ2-5, with a weak D call TRBD1 (11 bases). The germline CDR1 and CDR2 sequences are SGHRS and YFSETQ. The CDR3 runs 16 residues. V was cut by 1 base and J by 7 bases, with 20 bases left in between. The CDR3 nucleotides read TGCGCCAGCAGCTTGATACTAGCGGGACAGGGGGGGACCCAGTACTTC. This encodes CASSLILAGQGGTQYF.

This clone was seen a few times. V usage is TRBV7-3 and J usage is TRBJ1-4; 9 nucleotides line up with TRBD1. The CDR3 is made up of 15 amino acids. Trimming at V came to 1 base and at J to 13 bases, leaving 10 bases not matched to a gene. The germline V gene encodes CDR1 SGHTA and CDR2 FQGTGA. The CDR3 coding sequence is TGTGCCAGCAGCTTAAACAGGGGGCCTTCAAAACCACTGTTTTTT. Amino acids: CASSLNRGPSKPLFF. Together with reference TRBV7-3 and TRBJ1-4, the CDR3 gives the full variable domain: GAGVSQTPSNKVTEKGKYVELRCDPISGHTALYWYRQSLGQGPEFLIYFQGTGAADDSGLPNDRFFAVRPEGSVSTLKIQRTERGDSAVYLCASSLNRGPSKPLFFGSGTQLSVL.

The V and J genes are TRBV11-3 and TRBJ1-1; D call uncertain. Germline CDR1 SGHNT, CDR2 YENEEA. Deletions cut 4 bases from V and 1 base from J, with 7 bases between. The CDR3 covers 13 residues. CDR3 amino acids: CASSSFQNTEAFF. DNA for the CDR3: TGTGCCAGCAGCTCATTCCAGAACACTGAAGCTTTCTTT.

The rearrangement links TRBV29-1 to TRBJ1-1, with 8 nucleotides matching TRBD1. The CDR3 has 14 residues. Germline V gene sequence: CDR1 SQVTM, CDR2 ANQGSEA. The J segment lost 2 bases and the V segment lost 2 bases, leaving 4 bases of the junction unmatched. The chain's CDR3 is CSVESGQGNTEAFF. The CDR3 DNA reads TGCAGCGTTGAATCAGGACAGGGAAACACTGAAGCTTTCTTT.

The chain carries TRBV7-3 and TRBJ1-1, with D hard to call. This CDR3 is 13 amino acids long. Per germline, CDR1 SGHTA and CDR2 FQGTGA. Trimming stripped 5 bases from V and 4 bases from J, with 11 bases between. The CDR3 region has the DNA TGTGCCAGCAGCCCCCTTGAGAGCACTGAAGCTTTCTTT. Protein: CASSPLESTEAFF.

This clone has a count of ten or more. The chain couples TRBV5-1 to TRBJ2-1; D possibly corresponds to TRBD2 (5 bases). The CDR3 has 14 amino acids. The V and J ends lost 1 base and 6 bases respectively, with 11 bases between them. CDR1 is SGHRS and CDR2 is YFSETQ in the germline V gene. CDR3 sequence (DNA): TGCGCCAGCAGCTTGATAGCTAGCCTCAATGAGCAGTTCTTC. It specifies CASSLIASLNEQFF.

The chain carries TRBV5-1 and TRBJ1-2; 9 bases match TRBD1. V shed 3 bases, J shed 2 bases, and the junction held 8 bases outside the gene matches. There are 16 residues in the CDR3. Looked up from germline, CDR1 is SGHRS and CDR2 is YFSETQ. This chain's CDR3 is CASSYSGTGKNYGYTF. The CDR3 DNA follows: TGCGCCAGCAGCTACTCCGGGACAGGGAAAAACTATGGCTACACCTTC.

The chain links TRBV19 to TRBJ1-6; D is unresolved. In germline, CDR1 is LNHDA, CDR2 SQIVND (reference sequence). There are 15 residues in the CDR3. The ends were cut back, 7 bases at V and 10 bases at J, with 20 bases in the middle. The CDR3 bases are TGTGCCAGTACCCGAGACGGGGATCCCGCGTCACCCCTCCACTTT. Translating gives CASTRDGDPASPLHF. Full variable domain (rest looked up from reference TRBV19 and TRBJ1-6): DGGITQSPKYLFRKEGQNVTLSCEQNLNHDAMYWYRQDPGQGLRLIYYSQIVNDFQKGDIAEGYSVSREKKESFPLTVTSAQKNPTAFYLCASTRDGDPASPLHFGNGTRLTVT.

About this clone: A junction boundary mismatches the germline segment, possibly from a read error. The J gene is TRBJ1-2, the V gene TRBV5-1; possible D gene TRBD1, 6 bases. Germline CDR1 reads SGHRS; CDR2 reads YFSETQ. This CDR3 spans 14 amino acids. The CDR3 here is CARSREGGAYGYTF. CDR3 DNA: TGCGCCCGCAGTCGCGAGGGGGGGGCCTATGGCTACACCTTC. The full variable domain, rest sourced from reference TRBV5-1 and TRBJ1-2, is KAGVTQTPRYLIKTRGQQVTLSCSPISGHRSVSWYQQTPGQGLQFLFEYFSETQRNKGNFPGRFSGRQFSNSRSEMNVSTLELGDSALYLCARSREGGAYGYTFGSGTRLTVV.

This chain joins TRBV5-5 and TRBJ1-2; possible D gene TRBD1, 5 bases. The CDR3 extends over 15 amino acids. CDR1 and CDR2 (germline): SGHKS, YYEKEE (reference sequence). The V end was cut by 4 bases, the J end by 1 base, with 14 bases between. CDR3 coding DNA: TGTGCCAGCAGCCTGGGGGGGACTGTTAACTATGGCTACACCTTC. Protein: CASSLGGTVNYGYTF.

This clone occurred a few times. The genes are TRBV7-2 and TRBJ1-5; D gene unclear. The V gene's germline CDR1 is SGHTA and CDR2 FQGNSA. Trimming shortened V by 1 base and J by 5 bases, and 9 bases separated the two germline ends. The CDR3 is 14 residues long. The chain's CDR3 is CASSLDTEYQPQHF. The CDR3 DNA is TGTGCCAGCAGCTTAGACACCGAATATCAGCCCCAGCATTTT.

The chain links TRBV7-9 to TRBJ2-1, with D perhaps matching TRBD2 (6 bases). This CDR3 comprises 15 residues. Germline-derived CDR1 and CDR2 are SEHNR and FQNEAQ (reference sequence). Deletions cut 5 bases from V and 4 bases from J, with 15 bases between. CDR3 coding DNA: TGTGCCAGCAGCCCGGGCCGGAGGGGTTACAATGAGCAGTTCTTC. Translation gives CASSPGRRGYNEQFF.

The chain is built from TRBV3-1 (or the pseudogene TRBV3-2) and TRBJ1-6; D is perhaps TRBD1 (6 bases). CDR1 is LGHDT, CDR2 YNNKEL, per germline (reference sequence). This CDR3 comprises 15 residues. V was cut by 4 bases and J by 9 bases, with 16 bases left in between. This chain's CDR3 is CASSPWTEVGSPLHF. For the CDR3, the DNA is TGTGCCAGCAGCCCCTGGACAGAAGTTGGTTCACCCCTCCACTTT.

The chain has TRBV7-3 and TRBJ2-1; 7 nucleotides align to TRBD2. The CDR3 is 15 residues long. CDR1 and CDR2 (germline): SGHTA, FQGTGA. V shed 5 bases and J 5 bases; nucleotides not matched to a gene: 9. CDR3 in amino acids: CASSRMSGANNEQFF. The CDR3 region has the DNA TGTGCCAGCAGCCGAATGAGCGGGGCTAACAATGAGCAGTTCTTC.

The chain combines TRBV7-6 with TRBJ2-1; TRBD2 is a possible D gene (6 bases). The CDR3 length is 15 residues. Germline loops: CDR1 SGHVS, CDR2 FNYEAQ. V lost 5 bases and J 2 bases, leaving 13 bases between the germline ends. This CDR3 is CASSGSRGAYNEQFF. The CDR3, as DNA: TGTGCCAGCAGCGGATCGCGCGGGGCCTACAATGAGCAGTTCTTC.

The rearrangement uses TRBV3-1 (or the pseudogene TRBV3-2) and TRBJ2-3; 15 bases are a match to TRBD2. The ends lost 7 bases at V and 5 bases at J; junction bases unmatched: 10. CDR1 is LGHDT and CDR2 is YNNKEL in the germline V gene (reference sequence). The CDR3 runs to 17 residues. CDR3 nucleotides: TGTGCCAGCACCCTGGGACTAGCGGGGGGCCTTGGAGATACGCAGTATTTT. This translates into CASTLGLAGGLGDTQYF.

The chain carries TRBV7-2 and TRBJ2-2; no reliable D call. The V gene lost 0 bases and the J gene lost 8 bases, with 10 bases spanning the gap. The CDR3 loop spans 14 amino acids. Germline V gene data show CDR1 as SGHTA and CDR2 as FQGNSA. Written as DNA, the CDR3 is TGTGCCAGCAGCTTAGCGCTAGTGATTGGGGAGCTGTTTTTT. Translated: CASSLALVIGELFF.

This chain joins TRBV7-9 and TRBJ1-4, with TRBD1 as a possible D gene (5 bases). Looked up from germline, CDR1 is SEHNR and CDR2 is FQNEAQ (reference sequence). Trimming cost V 2 bases and J 8 bases, with 9 bases left between them. The length of the CDR3 is 13 residues. The CDR3 DNA sequence: TGTGCCAGCAGCTTAATCAGGGTGGAAAAACTGTTTTTT. Translated: CASSLIRVEKLFF.

The chain employs TRBV19 and TRBJ1-1; weak D call: TRBD1 (5 bases). The germline CDR1 and CDR2 sequences are LNHDA and SQIVND (reference sequence). The CDR3 has 14 amino acids. The ends were cut back, 1 base at V and 2 bases at J, with 8 bases in the middle. The CDR3 region has the DNA TGTGCCAGTAGTATAGTCGGGACTAACACTGAAGCTTTCTTT. This codes for CASSIVGTNTEAFF.